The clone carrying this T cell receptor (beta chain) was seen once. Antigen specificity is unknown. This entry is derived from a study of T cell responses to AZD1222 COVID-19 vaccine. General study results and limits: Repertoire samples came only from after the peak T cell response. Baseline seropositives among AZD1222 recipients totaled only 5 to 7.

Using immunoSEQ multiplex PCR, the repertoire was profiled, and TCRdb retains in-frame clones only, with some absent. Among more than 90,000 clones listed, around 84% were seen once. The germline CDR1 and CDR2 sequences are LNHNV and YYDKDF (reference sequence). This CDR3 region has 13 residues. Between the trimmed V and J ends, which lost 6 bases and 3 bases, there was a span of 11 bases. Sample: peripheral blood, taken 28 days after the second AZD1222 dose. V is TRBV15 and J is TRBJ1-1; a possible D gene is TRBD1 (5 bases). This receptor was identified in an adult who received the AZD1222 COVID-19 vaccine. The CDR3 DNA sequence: TGTGCCACCAGTTTGGGGGATTACACTGAAGCTTTCTTT. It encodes CATSLGDYTEAFF.